The clone carrying this T cell receptor (beta chain) was recorded only once. Antigen: not known. This specimen comes from a study of T cell clones after liver transplantation. Study overall: A pre-transplant mixed lymphocyte reaction with TCRbeta sequencing defined graft-donor-reactive clones followed in post-transplant blood. Subjects received no induction therapy and standard immunosuppression until randomization at 12-24 months post-transplant. Pre-transplant mixed lymphocyte reactions yielded third-party-reactive TCRbeta sequences as comparators for graft-donor-reactive sequences.

Germline loops: CDR1 SGHTA, CDR2 FQGTGA. The CDR3 runs 15 residues. The J segment lost 6 bases and the V segment lost 0 bases, leaving 2 bases of the junction unmatched. Assay: immunoSEQ multiplex PCR; the TCRdb copy retains only in-frame clones and omits some. The table lists fewer than 50,000 clones, about 82% of them singletons. Points from the study as a whole: Migration into the graft, not deletion, may explain lost graft donor-reactive T cells.

The V gene is TRBV7-3, the J gene TRBJ2-1; 10 nucleotides agree with TRBD2. This receptor was taken from a human patient who received a liver transplant. The graft donor may have contributed some T cells. The sequencing used CD4+ T cells from blood, collected 24 months after liver transplant. The CDR3 region has the DNA TGTGCCAGCAGCTTAACCGGGACTAGCGTCAATGAGCAGTTCTTC. Its translation is CASSLTGTSVNEQFF.